These 3 T cell receptor beta chains came from one sample sequenced in a study of T cell changes during pregnancy in multiple sclerosis. Generated by immunoSEQ multiplex PCR, the TCRdb table keeps only in-frame clones and is missing some. The data hold more than 50,000 clones, with about 89% observed a single time. The sample was peripheral blood, taken in the first trimester of pregnancy. The receptors come from a female donor with multiple sclerosis, enrolled in a pregnancy study.

The J gene is TRBJ1-2, the V gene TRBV7-3; D remains ambiguous. Germline V gene data show CDR1 as SGHTA and CDR2 as FQGTGA. CDR3 length: 13 residues. V was cut by 4 bases and J by 6 bases, with 12 bases left in between. Here the CDR3 reads CASSSDTANGYTF. The CDR3 DNA reads as TGTGCCAGCAGCTCCGACACTGCCAATGGCTACACCTTC.

V and J are TRBV11-1 and TRBJ1-3; 9 positions agree with TRBD1. From germline, CDR1 is SGHAT and CDR2 FQDESV (reference sequence). With 5 bases clipped from V and 0 bases from J, the junction kept 5 bases outside the gene matches. The length of the CDR3 is 16 residues. As DNA, the CDR3 is TGTGCCAGCAGCCCCGGACAGGGGCTCTCTGGAAACACCATATATTTT. This encodes CASSPGQGLSGNTIYF.

This chain uses TRBV6-5 with TRBJ2-1; 12 bases are shared with TRBD1. With 6 bases clipped from V and 4 bases from J, the junction kept 4 bases outside the gene matches. Germline V CDR1 and CDR2: MNHEY, SVGAGI. The CDR3 runs 15 residues. CDR3 protein: CASSPGQGAYNEQFF. Here the CDR3 DNA reads TGTGCCAGCAGCCCGGGACAGGGGGCTTACAATGAGCAGTTCTTC.